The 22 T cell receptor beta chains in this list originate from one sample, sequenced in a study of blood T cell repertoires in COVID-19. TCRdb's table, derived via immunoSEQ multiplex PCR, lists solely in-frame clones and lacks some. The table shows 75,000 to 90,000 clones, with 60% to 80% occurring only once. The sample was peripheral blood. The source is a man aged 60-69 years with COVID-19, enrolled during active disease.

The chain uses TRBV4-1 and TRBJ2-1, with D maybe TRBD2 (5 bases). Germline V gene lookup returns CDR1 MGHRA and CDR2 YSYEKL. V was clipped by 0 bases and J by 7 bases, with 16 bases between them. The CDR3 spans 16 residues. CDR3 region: CASSQEESGSRNEQFF. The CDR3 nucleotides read TGCGCCAGCAGCCAAGAGGAAAGCGGAAGTCGGAATGAGCAGTTCTTC.

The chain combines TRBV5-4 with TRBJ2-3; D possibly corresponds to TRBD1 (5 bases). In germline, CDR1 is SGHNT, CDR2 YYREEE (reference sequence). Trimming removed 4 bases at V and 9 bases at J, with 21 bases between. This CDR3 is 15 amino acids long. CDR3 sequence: CASSVTASLDTTQYF. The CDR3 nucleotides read TGTGCCAGCAGCGTGACAGCCAGCCTGGATACGACGCAGTATTTT.

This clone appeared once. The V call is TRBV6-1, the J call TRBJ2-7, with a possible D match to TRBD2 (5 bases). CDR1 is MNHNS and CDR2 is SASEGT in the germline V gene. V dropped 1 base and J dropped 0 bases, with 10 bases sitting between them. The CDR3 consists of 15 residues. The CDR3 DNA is TGTGCCAGCAGTGAAGGTCCAAGCGGCTCCTACGAGCAGTACTTC. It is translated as CASSEGPSGSYEQYF.

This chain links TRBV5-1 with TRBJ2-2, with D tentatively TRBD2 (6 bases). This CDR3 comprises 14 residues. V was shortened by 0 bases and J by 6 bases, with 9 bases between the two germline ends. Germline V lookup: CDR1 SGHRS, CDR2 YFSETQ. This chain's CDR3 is CASSLAGEAGELFF. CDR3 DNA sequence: TGCGCCAGCAGCTTGGCCGGGGAGGCCGGGGAGCTGTTTTTT.

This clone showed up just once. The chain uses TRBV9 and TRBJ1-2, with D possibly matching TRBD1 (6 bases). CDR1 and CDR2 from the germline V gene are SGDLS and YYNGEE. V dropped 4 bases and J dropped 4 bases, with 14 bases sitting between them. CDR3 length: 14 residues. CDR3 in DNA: TGTGCCAGCAGCCTCGGACAGTCTCTCTATGGCTACACCTTC. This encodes CASSLGQSLYGYTF. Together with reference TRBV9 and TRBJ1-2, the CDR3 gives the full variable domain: DSGVTQTPKHLITATGQRVTLRCSPRSGDLSVYWYQQSLDQGLQFLIQYYNGEERAKGNILERFSAQQFPDLHSELNLSSLELGDSALYFCASSLGQSLYGYTFGSGTRLTVV.

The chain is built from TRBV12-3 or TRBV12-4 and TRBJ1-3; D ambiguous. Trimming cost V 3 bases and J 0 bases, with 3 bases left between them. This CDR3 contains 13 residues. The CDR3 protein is CASSFNSGNTIYF. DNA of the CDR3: TGTGCCAGCAGTTTTAACTCTGGAAACACCATATATTTT.

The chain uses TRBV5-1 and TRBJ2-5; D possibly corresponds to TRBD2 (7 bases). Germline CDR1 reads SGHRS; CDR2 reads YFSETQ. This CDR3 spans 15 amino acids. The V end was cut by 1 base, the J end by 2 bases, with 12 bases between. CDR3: CASSLWGGSQETQYF. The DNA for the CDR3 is TGCGCCAGCAGCTTGTGGGGGGGCAGTCAAGAGACCCAGTACTTC. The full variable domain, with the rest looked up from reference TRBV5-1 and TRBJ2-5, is KAGVTQTPRYLIKTRGQQVTLSCSPISGHRSVSWYQQTPGQGLQFLFEYFSETQRNKGNFPGRFSGRQFSNSRSEMNVSTLELGDSALYLCASSLWGGSQETQYFGPGTRLLVL.

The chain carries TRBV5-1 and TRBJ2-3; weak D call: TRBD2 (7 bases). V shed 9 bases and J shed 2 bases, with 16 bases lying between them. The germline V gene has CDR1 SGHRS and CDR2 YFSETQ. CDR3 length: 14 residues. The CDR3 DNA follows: TGCGCCACAAGGGGGGGGCCGACCACAGATACGCAGTATTTT. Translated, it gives CATRGGPTTDTQYF.

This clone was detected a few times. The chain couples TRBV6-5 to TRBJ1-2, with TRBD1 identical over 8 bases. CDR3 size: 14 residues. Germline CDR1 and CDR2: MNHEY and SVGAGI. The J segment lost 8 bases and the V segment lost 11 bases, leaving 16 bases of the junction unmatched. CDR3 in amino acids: CAGLPTHRGTGYTF. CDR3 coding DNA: TGTGCCGGACTACCAACCCACAGGGGGACCGGCTACACCTTC.

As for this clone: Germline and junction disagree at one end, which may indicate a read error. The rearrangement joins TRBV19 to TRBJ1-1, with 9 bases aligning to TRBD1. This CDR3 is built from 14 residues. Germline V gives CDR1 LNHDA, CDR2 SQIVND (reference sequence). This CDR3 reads CASGIQGAGTEAFF. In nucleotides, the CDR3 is TGTGCCAGTGGTATACAGGGGGCTGGGACTGAAGCTTTCTTT.

The CDR3 DNA reads TGCAGCGTGGGGGACAGGCCTAACGAGCAGTACTTC. Encoded protein: CSVGDRPNEQYF. V gene TRBV29-1 combines with J gene TRBJ2-7; 8 bases align to TRBD1. The V segment lost 6 bases and the J segment 5 bases; nucleotides outside the gene matches: 6. This CDR3 is built from 12 residues. CDR1 SQVTM and CDR2 ANQGSEA come from the germline V gene.

The CDR3 region is CASSAPGGREYF. In nucleotides, the CDR3 is TGTGCCAGCAGCGCCCCGGGGGGGCGGGAGTACTTC. The chain uses TRBV6-6 and TRBJ2-7; 8 nucleotides align to TRBD2. Germline V gene lookup returns CDR1 MNHNY and CDR2 SVGAGI (reference sequence). This CDR3 contains 12 residues. The V and J ends lost 6 bases and 11 bases, in that order; junction bases with no gene match: 9.

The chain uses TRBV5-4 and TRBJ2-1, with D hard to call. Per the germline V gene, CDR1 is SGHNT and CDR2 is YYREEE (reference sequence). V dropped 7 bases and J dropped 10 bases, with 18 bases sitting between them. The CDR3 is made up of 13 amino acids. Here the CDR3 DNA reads TGTGCCAGCGCCCTGGCTAGGTCCGGCGAGCAGTTCTTC. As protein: CASALARSGEQFF.

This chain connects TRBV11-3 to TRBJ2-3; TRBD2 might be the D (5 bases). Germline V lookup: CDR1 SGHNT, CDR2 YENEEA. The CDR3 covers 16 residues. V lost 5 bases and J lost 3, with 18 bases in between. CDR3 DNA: TGTGCCAGCAGCGGCAATCGGGCCGGGAAGACAGATACGCAGTATTTT. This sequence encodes CASSGNRAGKTDTQYF.

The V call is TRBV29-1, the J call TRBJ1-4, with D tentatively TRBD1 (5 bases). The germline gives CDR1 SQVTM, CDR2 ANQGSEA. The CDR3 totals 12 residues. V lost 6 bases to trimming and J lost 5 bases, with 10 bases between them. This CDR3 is CSVGGGNEKLFF. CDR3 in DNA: TGCAGCGTGGGGGGTGGAAATGAAAAACTGTTTTTT.

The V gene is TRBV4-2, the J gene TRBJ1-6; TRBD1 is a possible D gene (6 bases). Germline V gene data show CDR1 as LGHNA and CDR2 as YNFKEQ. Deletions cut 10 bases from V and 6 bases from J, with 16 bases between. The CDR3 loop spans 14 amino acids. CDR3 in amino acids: CAILCGGRNSPLHF. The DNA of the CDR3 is TGTGCCATTCTATGCGGGGGGCGTAATTCACCCCTCCACTTT.

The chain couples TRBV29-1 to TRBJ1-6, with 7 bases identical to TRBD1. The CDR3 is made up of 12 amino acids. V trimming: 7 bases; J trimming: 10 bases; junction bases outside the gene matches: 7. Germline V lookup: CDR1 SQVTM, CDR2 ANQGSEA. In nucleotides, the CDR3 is TGCAGCGCCGGACAGGCGGGATCACCCCTCCACTTT. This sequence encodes CSAGQAGSPLHF. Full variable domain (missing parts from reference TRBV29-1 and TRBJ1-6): SAVISQKPSRDICQRGTSLTIQCQVDSQVTMMFWYRQQPGQSLTLIATANQGSEATYESGFVIDKFPISRPNLTFSTLTVSNMSPEDSSIYLCSAGQAGSPLHFGNGTRLTVT.

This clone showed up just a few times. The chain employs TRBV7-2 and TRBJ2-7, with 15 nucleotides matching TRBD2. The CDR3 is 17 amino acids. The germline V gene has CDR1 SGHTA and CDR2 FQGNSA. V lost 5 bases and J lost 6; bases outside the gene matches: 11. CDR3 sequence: CASSVPGTSGRIGEQYF. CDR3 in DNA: TGTGCCAGCAGCGTACCCGGGACTAGCGGGAGGATTGGCGAGCAGTACTTC.

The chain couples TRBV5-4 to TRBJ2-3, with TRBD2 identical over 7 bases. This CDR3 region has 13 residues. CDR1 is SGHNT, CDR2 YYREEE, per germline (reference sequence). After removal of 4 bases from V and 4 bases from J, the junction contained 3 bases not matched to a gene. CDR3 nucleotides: TGTGCCAGCAGCAGGGGAGGGCCAGATACGCAGTATTTT. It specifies CASSRGGPDTQYF.

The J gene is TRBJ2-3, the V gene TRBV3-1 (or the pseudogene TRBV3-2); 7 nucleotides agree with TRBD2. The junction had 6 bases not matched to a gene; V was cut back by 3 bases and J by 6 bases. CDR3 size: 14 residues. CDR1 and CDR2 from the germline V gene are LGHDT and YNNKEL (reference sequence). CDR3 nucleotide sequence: TGTGCCAGCAGCCAGATGGGGGGGGTCGATACGCAGTATTTT. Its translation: CASSQMGGVDTQYF.

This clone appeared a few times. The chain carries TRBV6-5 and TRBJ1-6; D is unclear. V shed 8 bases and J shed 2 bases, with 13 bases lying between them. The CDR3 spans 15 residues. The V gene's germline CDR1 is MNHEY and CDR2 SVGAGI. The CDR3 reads CASRSGPAYNSPLHF. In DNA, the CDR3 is TGTGCCAGCCGAAGTGGGCCCGCCTATAATTCACCCCTCCACTTT.

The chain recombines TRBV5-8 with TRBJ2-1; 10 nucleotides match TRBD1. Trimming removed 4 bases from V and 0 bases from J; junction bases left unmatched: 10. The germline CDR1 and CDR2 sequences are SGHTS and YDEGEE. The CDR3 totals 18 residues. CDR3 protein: CASSQGQGIGASYNEQFF. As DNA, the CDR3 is TGTGCCAGCAGCCAGGGACAGGGGATCGGAGCCTCCTACAATGAGCAGTTCTTC. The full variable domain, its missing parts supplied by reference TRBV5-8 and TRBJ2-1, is EAGVTQSPTHLIKTRGQQATLRCSPISGHTSVYWYQQALGLGLQFLLWYDEGEERNRGNFPPRFSGRQFPNYSSELNVNALELEDSALYLCASSQGQGIGASYNEQFFGPGTRLTVL.